The T cell receptor beta chain described here comes from a study of shared clonotypes between healthy human individuals. Study background: Contributing individuals were a couple of females and a few males aged 18 to 49. Donors had three CD4 naive, three CD4 memory, two CD8 naive and one CD8 memory plate apiece.

Libraries were prepared by immunoSEQ multiplex PCR; TCRdb keeps only in-frame clonotypes and omits some of them. The sample contains approximately 2.4 million clones, 95% of which appear only once. CDR1 is SGHRS, CDR2 YFSETQ, per germline. CDR3 size: 17 residues. Trimming stripped 4 bases from V and 3 bases from J, with 23 bases between. This chain connects TRBV5-1 to TRBJ2-7; D uncertain. Sequencing was carried out using naive CD4+ T cells sorted from blood. Subset of the sample: CD45RA+ positively selected. The origin of this receptor is a man between 18 and 35 years old in good health. The chain's CDR3 is CASSPGTPGKTIYEQYF. CDR3 DNA: TGCGCCAGCAGCCCAGGAACACCTGGAAAGACCATCTACGAGCAGTACTTC.